This section outlines one T cell receptor beta chain sequence together with its context. The antigen remains undetermined. These data belong to a study of identifying expanded T cells in peripheral blood. Findings and caveats of the study: About 1.3 clones differed between technical replicates, versus about 17 and 20 over time. Clone count variance between approximately two-week samples rose with total template count.

Trimming took 3 bases from V and 3 from J, leaving 15 bases between them. This CDR3 has 14 amino acids. CDR1 SQVTM and CDR2 ANQGSEA come from the germline V gene. Collection occurred without any documented infections or immune events in donors. The protocol was immunoSEQ multiplex PCR, while the TCRdb copy is restricted to in-frame clones and leaves out a portion. The table has about 100,000 clones, 85% to 90% seen once. The receptor's source is a person aged 18 to 70 in good health. This chain connects TRBV29-1 to TRBJ2-7; D is perhaps TRBD1 (6 bases). Source material: blood. CDR3 amino acids: CSVEFKGRGYEQYF. CDR3 DNA: TGCAGCGTTGAGTTCAAGGGCAGGGGCTACGAGCAGTACTTC.